The 13 T cell receptor beta chains presented below share a single source sample, sequenced in a study of CD8+ T cells in alopecia areata. The treatment denotes: oral pan-JAK inhibitor, 5-10 mg twice daily. Reverse transcription of extracted RNA yielded cDNA, which provided the sequencing template. TCRdb's copy holds only in-frame clones and misses some; the assay was immunoSEQ multiplex PCR. This table has about 200,000 clones, more than 30% appearing once. The sample in question was CD4+ T cells sorted from blood, obtained between weeks 30 and 35, from a patient treated with tofacitinib. These receptors came from a human donor with alopecia areata.

The rearrangement uses TRBV5-4 and TRBJ2-3, with 8 bases fitting TRBD2. This CDR3 has 16 residues. In germline, CDR1 is SGHNT, CDR2 YYREEE (reference sequence). With V trimmed by 1 base and J by 3 bases, 7 bases remained unmatched. CDR3 in amino acids: CASSLYSGSGTDTQYF. CDR3 bases: TGTGCCAGCAGCTTGTACAGCGGGAGTGGTACAGATACGCAGTATTTT.

The chain couples TRBV30 to TRBJ2-7, with 10 bases identical to TRBD1. There are 16 residues in the CDR3. V shed 2 bases, J shed 3 bases, and the junction held 10 bases outside the gene matches. Per the germline V gene, CDR1 is GTSNPN and CDR2 is SVGIG (reference sequence). CDR3 bases: TGTGCCTGGAGTCCCTCTTTGGGACAGGGGATCTACGAGCAGTACTTC. This gives the protein CAWSPSLGQGIYEQYF.

This clone was seen only a few times. The chain couples TRBV10-3 to TRBJ2-7, with 7 bases aligning to TRBD2. The CDR3 has 14 residues. Germline values: CDR1 ENHRY, CDR2 SYGVKD. V was pared by 5 bases and J by 3 bases, with 7 bases of the junction left unmatched. The CDR3 loop reads CAISPGTNNYEQYF. DNA of the CDR3: TGTGCCATCAGTCCCGGGACTAACAACTACGAGCAGTACTTC.

This clone was seen a few times. This rearrangement joins TRBV15 to TRBJ2-5; TRBD1 matches 8 bases. Germline V gene lookup returns CDR1 LNHNV and CDR2 YYDKDF (reference sequence). The CDR3 is 17 residues long. With 0 bases clipped from V and 0 bases from J, the junction kept 6 bases outside the gene matches. CDR3 in DNA: TGTGCCACCAGCAGAGATAGGACAGGGTTGTACCAAGAGACCCAGTACTTC. Translating it yields CATSRDRTGLYQETQYF.

The chain couples TRBV9 to TRBJ2-7; D is possibly TRBD2 (6 bases). Trimming took 5 bases from V and 3 from J, leaving 15 bases between them. This CDR3 contains 14 residues. CDR1 and CDR2 (germline): SGDLS, YYNGEE. CDR3 protein: CASRVPGVGYEQYF. CDR3 nucleotides: TGTGCCAGCAGGGTCCCGGGAGTGGGCTACGAGCAGTACTTC.

This chain links TRBV30 with TRBJ1-2; 7 positions agree with TRBD1. This CDR3 is 13 amino acids long. Germline V gene data show CDR1 as GTSNPN and CDR2 as SVGIG (reference sequence). CDR3 sequence (DNA): TGTGGAGTTTCCATGGACAGGAACTATGGCTACACCTTC. Its protein is CGVSMDRNYGYTF.

This chain links TRBV2 with TRBJ1-1; 7 bases are a match to TRBD1. The germline V gene encodes CDR1 SNHLY and CDR2 FYNNEI. This CDR3 spans 15 amino acids. After removal of 6 bases from V and 5 bases from J, the junction contained 12 bases not matched to a gene. The CDR3 region has the DNA TGTGCCAGCAGCCTGACAGGGTATGCGGTGACTGAAGCTTTCTTT. Translating gives CASSLTGYAVTEAFF.

This chain uses TRBV6-1 with TRBJ2-7, with D possibly matching TRBD2 (5 bases). Per germline, CDR1 MNHNS and CDR2 SASEGT. Trimming removed 0 bases at V and 6 bases at J, with 18 bases between. The CDR3 is made up of 16 amino acids. The CDR3 sequence is CASSEAWVPGFREQYF. CDR3 DNA: TGTGCCAGCAGTGAAGCCTGGGTTCCGGGGTTCCGCGAGCAGTACTTC.

This chain connects TRBV30 to TRBJ1-1; D possibly corresponds to TRBD1 (5 bases). The CDR3 contains 12 residues. CDR1 and CDR2 (germline): GTSNPN, SVGIG (reference sequence). The ends were cut back, 8 bases at V and 12 bases at J, with 22 bases in the middle. The CDR3 sequence: CALTNGALSTFF. The CDR3 bases are TGTGCCCTGACCAACGGGGCCCTGTCAACTTTCTTT.

The gene calls are TRBV30 and TRBJ1-2; perhaps TRBD1 as D (6 bases). V lost 2 bases and J 7 bases, leaving 14 bases between the germline ends. The germline V gene has CDR1 GTSNPN and CDR2 SVGIG (reference sequence). This CDR3 region has 13 residues. CDR3 sequence: CAWSLGGQLGYTF. Written as DNA, the CDR3 is TGTGCCTGGAGTTTGGGGGGGCAACTTGGCTACACCTTC.

The chain employs TRBV15 and TRBJ2-5; no firm D call. The V end lost 6 bases, the J end lost 5 bases, and 7 bases lay between the germline ends. The length of the CDR3 is 11 residues. Germline lookup yields CDR1 LNHNV and CDR2 YYDKDF (reference sequence). CDR3 bases: TGTGCCACCAGAGTTGGGGAGACCCAGTACTTC. Encoded protein: CATRVGETQYF.

The chain recombines TRBV29-1 with TRBJ1-2, with D unclear. The length of the CDR3 is 10 residues. V was trimmed by 3 bases and J by 4 bases, leaving 3 bases between them. Looked up from germline, CDR1 is SQVTM and CDR2 is ANQGSEA. The chain's CDR3 is CSVDSYGYTF. The CDR3 region has the DNA TGCAGCGTTGACAGCTATGGCTACACCTTC.

CDR3: CAWRGDLRGYTF. The CDR3 coding sequence is TGTGCCTGGAGGGGGGACTTACGAGGCTACACCTTC. The chain recombines TRBV30 with TRBJ1-2, with D possibly TRBD1 on 5 matching bases. Trimming stripped 3 bases from V and 8 bases from J, with 13 bases between. Per germline, CDR1 GTSNPN and CDR2 SVGIG (reference sequence). This CDR3 spans 12 amino acids.